Sequencing of this T cell receptor beta chain was carried out in a study of blood T cell repertoires in COVID-19. Study as a whole: The origin of the acute and convalescent COVID-19 samples was the United States, Italy and Spain. PBMCs, B-cell-depleted T cells, or T cells provided the cDNA or gDNA that made up the material.

As handled by the study authors: Reference gene primer amplification yielded estimated nucleated cell counts. The protocol was immunoSEQ multiplex PCR, while the TCRdb copy is restricted to in-frame clones and leaves out a portion. Clone size and V and J calls were adopted from that table, with D and trimming inferred from the DNA. The sample has roughly 100,000 clones, roughly 87% seen once. A single count supports this clone. The germline V gene has CDR1 WSHSY and CDR2 SAAADI. V was trimmed by 8 bases and J by 2 bases, leaving 13 bases between them. This CDR3 has 14 amino acids. This TCR was recovered from a human donor in a cohort sampled during active COVID-19. Sequenced material: peripheral blood. This chain joins TRBV10-2 and TRBJ2-1; D is uncertain. Here the CDR3 DNA reads TGCGCCAGCGGTACCGCAGGCGCCTACAATGAGCAGTTCTTC. Its protein product is CASGTAGAYNEQFF.